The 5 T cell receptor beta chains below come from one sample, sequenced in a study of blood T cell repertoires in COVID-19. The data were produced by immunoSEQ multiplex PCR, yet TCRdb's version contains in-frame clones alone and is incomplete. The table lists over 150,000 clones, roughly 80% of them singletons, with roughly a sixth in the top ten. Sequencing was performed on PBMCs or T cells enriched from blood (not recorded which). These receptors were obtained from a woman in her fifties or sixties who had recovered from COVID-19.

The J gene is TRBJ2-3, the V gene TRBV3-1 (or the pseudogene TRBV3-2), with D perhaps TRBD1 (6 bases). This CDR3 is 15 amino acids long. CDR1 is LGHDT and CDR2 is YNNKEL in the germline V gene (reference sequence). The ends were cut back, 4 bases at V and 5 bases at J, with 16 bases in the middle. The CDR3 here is CASSLPGAGKDTQYF. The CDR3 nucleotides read TGTGCCAGCAGCCTACCAGGGGCAGGGAAAGATACGCAGTATTTT.

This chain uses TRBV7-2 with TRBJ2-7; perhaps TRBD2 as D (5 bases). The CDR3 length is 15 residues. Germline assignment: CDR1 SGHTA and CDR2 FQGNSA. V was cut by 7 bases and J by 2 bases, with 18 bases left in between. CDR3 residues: CASTIDHSGPYEQYF. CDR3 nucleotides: TGTGCCAGCACAATAGACCACAGCGGCCCCTACGAGCAGTACTTC.

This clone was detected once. In DNA, the CDR3 is TGTGCCAGCAGCCGAGCGGGAGGGACGATTGATGAGCAGTTCTTC. This sequence encodes CASSRAGGTIDEQFF. The chain combines TRBV3-1 (or the pseudogene TRBV3-2) with TRBJ2-1; 10 positions match TRBD2. The V gene end was trimmed by 4 bases and the J gene end by 8 bases; junction bases not matched to a gene: 8. The CDR3 length is 15 residues. Germline V gene sequence: CDR1 LGHDT, CDR2 YNNKEL (reference sequence).

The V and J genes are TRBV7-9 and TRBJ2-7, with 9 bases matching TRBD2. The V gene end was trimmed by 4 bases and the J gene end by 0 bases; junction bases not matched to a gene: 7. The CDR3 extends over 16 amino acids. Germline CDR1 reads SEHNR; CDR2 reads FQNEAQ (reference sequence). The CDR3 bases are TGTGCCAGCAGCTCCACAGCGGGAGGAGACTCCTACGAGCAGTACTTC. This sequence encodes CASSSTAGGDSYEQYF.

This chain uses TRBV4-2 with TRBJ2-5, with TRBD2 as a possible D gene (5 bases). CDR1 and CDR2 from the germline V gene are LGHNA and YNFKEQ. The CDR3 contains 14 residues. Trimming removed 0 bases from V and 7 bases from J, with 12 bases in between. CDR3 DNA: TGTGCCAGCAGCCAAGAACCTAGCTACGGGACCCAGTACTTC. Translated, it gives CASSQEPSYGTQYF.